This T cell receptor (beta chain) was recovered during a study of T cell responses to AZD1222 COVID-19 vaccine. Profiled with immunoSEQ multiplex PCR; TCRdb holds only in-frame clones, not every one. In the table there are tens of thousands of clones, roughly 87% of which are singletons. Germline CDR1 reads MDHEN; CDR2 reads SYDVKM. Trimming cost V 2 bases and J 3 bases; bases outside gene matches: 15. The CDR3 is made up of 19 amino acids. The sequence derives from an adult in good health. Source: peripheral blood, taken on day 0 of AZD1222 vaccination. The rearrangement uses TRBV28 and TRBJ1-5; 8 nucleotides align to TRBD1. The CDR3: CASSLPSFSGQASNQPQHF. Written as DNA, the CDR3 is TGTGCCAGCAGTTTACCCTCTTTCTCGGGACAGGCGTCCAATCAGCCCCAGCATTTT.